The entry below describes one TCR beta chain. The V end lost 6 bases, the J end lost 6 bases, and 13 bases lay between the germline ends. The CDR3 runs to 13 residues. Germline V lookup: CDR1 MNHEY, CDR2 SVGEGT. These data originate in a study of blood T cells in healthy people across ages. Primed by a sample-barcoded 5' primer and a J-beta primer mix, a second PCR proceeded for about 7 to 12 cycles. Via MiXCR, TCRdb re-called the 5' RACE reads, giving one row per CDR3 protein. The data contain 1 million or so distinct CDR3 sequences, approximately 26% of them singletons. The same specimen was also included in a second study, on T cells of mothers and their children. From that second work: For unrelated pairs as for related ones, thymic selection shapes TCR recombination output similarly.

This chain links TRBV6-2 or TRBV6-3 with TRBJ2-3; D gene uncertain. Material: blood. This sequence was found in a girl aged 2 to 9 in good health. The chain's CDR3 is CASRPIGLDTQYF. CDR3 DNA sequence: TGTGCCAGCAGACCAATAGGGCTCGATACGCAGTATTTT.